Described below is a single TCR beta chain sequence and its context. CDR3 length equals 15 residues. From germline, CDR1 is MGHRA and CDR2 YSYEKL. V lost 1 base to trimming and J lost 8 bases, with 15 bases between them. Original processing notes: Nucleated cell counts were estimated from reference gene primer amplification. TCRdb keeps only in-frame clones here, not all; method: immunoSEQ multiplex PCR. That table is the source of V, J and clone size, and D and trimming were worked out from the DNA. Here the sample spans around 250,000 clones, roughly four fifths being singletons. In assigning cohorts, the study relied on participant-reported clinical history. Within the 2 weeks before study entry, each person in the exposed group met a COVID-19 case. The data were taken from a study of blood T cell repertoires in COVID-19. Study context: In each case, the material was cDNA or gDNA derived from T cells, B-cell-depleted T cells, or PBMCs.

The TCR comes from a man aged 40-55 years who had been exposed to COVID-19. The sample taken for sequencing was PBMCs or T cells enriched from blood (not recorded which). The chain couples TRBV4-1 to TRBJ2-1; TRBD1 might be the D (5 bases). The CDR3 here is CASSQGAGLWDEQFF. CDR3 DNA sequence: TGCGCCAGCAGCCAAGGGGCAGGGTTATGGGATGAGCAGTTCTTC.